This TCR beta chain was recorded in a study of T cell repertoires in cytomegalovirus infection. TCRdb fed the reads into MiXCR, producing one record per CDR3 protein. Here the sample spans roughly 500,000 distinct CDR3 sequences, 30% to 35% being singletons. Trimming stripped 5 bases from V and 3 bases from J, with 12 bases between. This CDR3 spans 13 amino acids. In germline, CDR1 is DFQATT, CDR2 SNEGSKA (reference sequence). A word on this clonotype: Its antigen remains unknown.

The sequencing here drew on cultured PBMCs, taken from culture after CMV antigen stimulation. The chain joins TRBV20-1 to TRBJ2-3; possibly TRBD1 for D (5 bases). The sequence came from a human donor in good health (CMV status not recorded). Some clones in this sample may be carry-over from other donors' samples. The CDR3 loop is CSAQKGETDTQYF. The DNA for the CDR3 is TGCAGTGCTCAAAAAGGGGAAACAGATACGCAGTATTTT.